This TCR beta chain was observed in a study of blood T cell repertoires in COVID-19. This table comes from immunoSEQ multiplex PCR, and its TCRdb copy is limited to in-frame clones, with some not included. Seen here are approximately 170,000 clones, about 87% observed once, and the top ten hold 20% to 30%. This clone occurred once. This clonotype was sampled from a man in his sixties with acute or convalescent COVID-19. Sequencing was performed on peripheral blood.

In nucleotides, the CDR3 is TGTGCCACCAGTCTCAGCGCAGATACGCAGTATTTT. This sequence encodes CATSLSADTQYF. The J gene is TRBJ2-3, the V gene TRBV24-1, with D uncertain. V lost 6 bases and J lost 4, with 7 bases in between. The CDR3 is 12 residues long. Germline CDR1 reads KGHDR; CDR2 reads SFDVKD.